This T cell receptor (beta chain) was recorded in a study of blood T cell repertoires in COVID-19. Study background: PBMCs, B-cell-depleted T cells, or T cells provided the cDNA or gDNA that made up the material.

The method was immunoSEQ multiplex PCR; TCRdb's version includes in-frame clones alone and lacks a portion of them. The table records under 200,000 clones, about 87% of them present only once. Trimming pared 8 bases from V and 0 bases from J, leaving 15 bases between. This CDR3 has 15 residues. The germline CDR1 and CDR2 sequences are SGHTA and FQGTGA. Sequencing was done on a sample of peripheral blood. The J gene is TRBJ2-3, the V gene TRBV7-3; D perhaps matches TRBD2 (7 bases). This TCR was sampled from a man between 60 and 75 years old with acute or convalescent COVID-19. CDR3 in DNA: TGTGCCAGCCAAGCTAGGGGGGGAAGCACAGATACGCAGTATTTT. Translation gives CASQARGGSTDTQYF.